This TCR beta chain originates from a study of OX40 agonist ivuxolimab in advanced cancers. Study context: Three patients showed partial responses: one hepatocellular carcinoma and two cutaneous melanoma cases.

Overall study findings and caveats: Both blood CD4+ and CD8+ T cells showed clonal growth by week 6 at 0.1 to 3.0 mg/kg.

Using immunoSEQ multiplex PCR, the repertoire was profiled, and TCRdb retains in-frame clones only, with some absent. The sample yields around 75,000 clones, 89% seen once. On this clone: Its antigen is not known.

This material consisted of CD4+ or CD8+ T cells sorted from blood, taken in a trial of the OX40 agonist ivuxolimab. This clonotype was obtained from an adult with an advanced solid tumor such as melanoma, head and neck, liver or kidney cancer.

DNA for the CDR3: TGTGCCAGCAGCTTGCCCAGGGGGTTTAGGGATACGCAGTATTTT. Protein product: CASSLPRGFRDTQYF. V and J are TRBV5-8 and TRBJ2-3; 7 bases line up with TRBD1. J gave up 6 bases and V 1 base, and 8 bases lay outside the gene matches. Germline loops: CDR1 SGHTS, CDR2 YDEGEE. CDR3 length: 15 residues.